This T cell receptor beta chain was documented in a study of blood T cell repertoires in COVID-19. Germline V lookup: CDR1 PRHDT, CDR2 FYEKMQ (reference sequence). This CDR3 has 14 amino acids. J was trimmed by 6 bases and V by 9 bases; bases with no gene match: 7. The protocol was immunoSEQ multiplex PCR, while the TCRdb copy is restricted to in-frame clones and leaves out a portion. There are about 200,000 clones in the sample; about nine tenths occur only once, and roughly 2.3% lies in the top ten. This sequence joins TRBV13 and TRBJ2-3; 12 positions agree with TRBD2. The clonotype comes from a man aged 25 to 45 who had recovered from COVID-19. The source material was peripheral blood. This chain's CDR3 is CASGRTSGADTQYF. CDR3 sequence (DNA): TGTGCCAGTGGGAGGACTAGCGGGGCGGATACGCAGTATTTT.